Listed below are T cell receptor beta chains from one sample, sequenced in a study of a mutant IDH1 vaccine in newly diagnosed glioma. Profiling relied on immunoSEQ multiplex PCR, and the TCRdb table lists in-frame clones only, not all of them. The profile shows some 90,000 clones, over 75% of them singletons. The specimen comprised PBMCs, sampled from a glioma patient treated with radiotherapy, temozolomide or both. Receptor source: a man aged 35-49 years with glioma. Some clones in this sample may be carry-over from other donors' samples. Each CDR3 is given without its conserved first and last residue.

V gene: TRBV9; CDR3 protein: ASSPGHSSSYEQY
V gene: TRBV7-9; CDR3 protein: AVRADNEQF
V gene: TRBV7-9; CDR3 protein: ASSRADASNYGYT
V gene: TRBV18; CDR3 protein: ASSPRSYGYT
V gene: TRBV6-1; CDR3 protein: ASSVPQANQPQH
V gene: TRBV14; CDR3 protein: ASSRQGRYT
V gene: TRBV29-1; CDR3 protein: SVDTGDTDTQY
V gene: TRBV5-1; CDR3 protein: ASSFQTSTDTQY
V gene: TRBV30; CDR3 protein: AWRFQGVNTEAF
V gene: TRBV13; CDR3 protein: ASSDAGTGGYEQY
V gene: TRBV11-2; CDR3 protein: ASSFRTDTQY
V gene: TRBV25-1; CDR3 protein: ASQAGNTDTQY
V gene: TRBV7-2; CDR3 protein: ASSLAGRDSQPQH
V gene: TRBV19; CDR3 protein: ASTTEGWSTEAF
V gene: TRBV5-1; CDR3 protein: ASSLAGSGNQPQH
V gene: TRBV29-1; CDR3 protein: SVDEGSGYGYT
V gene: TRBV6-4; CDR3 protein: ASSDSSNSPLH
V gene: TRBV14; CDR3 protein: ASSPNPGTSRRGNEKLF
V gene: TRBV5-1; CDR3 protein: ASSSDSNTGELF
V gene: TRBV10-3; CDR3 protein: AISESPPQGPNEKLF
V gene: TRBV11-2; CDR3 protein: ASSWDRDEQY
V gene: TRBV9; CDR3 protein: ASSPGGSRNSPLH
V gene: TRBV6-1; CDR3 protein: ASSTDWSSYNEQF
V gene: TRBV5-1; CDR3 protein: ASSLAGTDTQY
V gene: TRBV5-6; CDR3 protein: ASSLAGETQY
V gene: TRBV5-1; CDR3 protein: ASSLQVSHGYT
V gene: TRBV30; CDR3 protein: AWSVIGGEQF
V gene: TRBV14; CDR3 protein: ASSQDEGQPQH
V gene: TRBV5-1; CDR3 protein: ASSLETGGTGELF
V gene: TRBV5-6; CDR3 protein: ASSPTGTPFYGYT
V gene: TRBV27; CDR3 protein: ASSLAGRREQY